This entry lists 28 T cell receptor beta chains sequenced from one sample in a study of Ad26.COV2.S vaccination and SARS-CoV-2 variants. Specified treatment: 15 to 20 received Ad26.COV2.S at low or high dose, single or two shots; 5 received placebo; per-sample allocation not given. Sampling happened 63 days after the first vaccine or placebo injection. The protocol was immunoSEQ multiplex PCR, while the TCRdb copy is restricted to in-frame clones and leaves out a portion. The table shows about 320,000 clones, with approximately 86% occurring only once. The material was peripheral blood, obtained in a trial of Ad26.COV2.S vaccine versus placebo. Receptor source: a person between 18 and 65 years old who received the Ad26.COV2.S COVID-19 vaccine or a placebo.

This clone was seen ten or more times. The J gene is TRBJ1-1, the V gene TRBV12-3 or TRBV12-4; no firm D call. CDR3 size: 13 residues. Deletions cut 10 bases from V and 0 bases from J, with 12 bases between. CDR3 loop: CATLWTVNTEAFF. The CDR3 nucleotides read TGTGCCACCCTTTGGACGGTGAACACTGAAGCTTTCTTT.

The chain uses TRBV5-6 and TRBJ1-2, with 8 bases aligning to TRBD1. Germline loops: CDR1 SGHDT, CDR2 YYEEEE. The CDR3 runs to 15 residues. The trim removed 1 base at V and 7 bases at J, leaving 9 bases unmatched. CDR3 bases: TGTGCCAGCAGCTTGCAGGGGGCAGGTATGGGTGGCTACACCTTC. Its translation: CASSLQGAGMGGYTF.

This chain links TRBV5-1 with TRBJ1-2, with 7 bases matching TRBD1. Germline CDR1 reads SGHRS; CDR2 reads YFSETQ. Trimming at V came to 4 bases and at J to 8 bases, leaving 8 bases not matched to a gene. The CDR3 is made up of 13 amino acids. The chain's CDR3 is CASSNQGDLGYTF. CDR3 DNA: TGCGCCAGCAGCAACCAGGGGGACTTAGGCTACACCTTC.

This clone was detected only a few times. This specimen includes other DNA sequences encoding the same CDR3. V gene TRBV7-2 combines with J gene TRBJ1-4; D is perhaps TRBD1 (5 bases). The CDR3 is 14 amino acids. Germline lookup yields CDR1 SGHTA and CDR2 FQGNSA. The V and J ends lost 5 bases and 8 bases respectively, with 15 bases between them. In DNA form, the CDR3 reads TGTGCCAGCAGCCCCGGGACCAGGAACGAAAAACTGTTTTTT. Translation: CASSPGTRNEKLFF.

The V call is TRBV10-3, the J call TRBJ2-7; TRBD2 matches at 13 bases. The CDR3 has 18 amino acids. Germline assignment: CDR1 ENHRY and CDR2 SYGVKD. J lost 1 base, V lost 5 bases, and 11 bases had no gene match. The CDR3 sequence is CAISNGLAGVSGSYEQYF. CDR3 coding DNA: TGTGCCATCAGTAATGGACTAGCGGGGGTATCTGGGTCCTACGAGCAGTACTTC.

The rearrangement uses TRBV5-1 and TRBJ1-6; 7 bases line up with TRBD1. V dropped 4 bases and J dropped 5; count of bases not matched to a gene: 6. Germline-derived CDR1 and CDR2 are SGHRS and YFSETQ. The CDR3 loop spans 15 amino acids. CDR3 loop: CASSREGANNSPLHF. CDR3 bases: TGCGCCAGCAGCAGGGAGGGGGCCAATAATTCACCCCTCCACTTT.

As to this clone: Other nucleotide sequences in the sample specify the same CDR3. This sequence joins TRBV20-1 and TRBJ1-4, with no clear D. This CDR3 is 11 amino acids long. Germline assignment: CDR1 DFQATT and CDR2 SNEGSKA (reference sequence). V lost 0 bases to trimming and J lost 8 bases, with 4 bases between them. The CDR3 DNA reads as TGCAGTGCTAGAGACGGAGAAAAACTGTTTTTT. This encodes CSARDGEKLFF.

This clone has a count of ten or more. The sample holds other DNA sequences that translate to the same CDR3. The rearrangement joins TRBV9 to TRBJ2-7; D perhaps matches TRBD2 (6 bases). Germline CDR1 is SGDLS and CDR2 is YYNGEE. The length of the CDR3 is 14 residues. Trimming took off 0 bases at V and 0 bases at J, with 7 bases between the two ends. This chain's CDR3 is CASSVDGGSYEQYF. The CDR3 bases are TGTGCCAGCAGCGTAGACGGGGGCTCCTACGAGCAGTACTTC.

Here the CDR3 DNA reads TGTGCCAGCAGGGGGACAAGCACAGATACGCAGTATTTT. It specifies CASRGTSTDTQYF. This chain connects TRBV6-5 to TRBJ2-3, with a tentative D call TRBD1 (6 bases). Germline V gene lookup returns CDR1 MNHEY and CDR2 SVGAGI. Trimming pared 6 bases from V and 0 bases from J, leaving 7 bases between. This CDR3 is built from 13 residues.

This chain joins TRBV5-1 and TRBJ2-5, with 8 bases identical to TRBD2. V was pared by 0 bases and J by 4 bases, with 8 bases of the junction left unmatched. The CDR3 is 16 amino acids. Germline CDR1 reads SGHRS; CDR2 reads YFSETQ. The CDR3 reads CASSLAGTSIGETQYF. The CDR3 region has the DNA TGCGCCAGCAGCTTGGCCGGGACTAGTATCGGAGAGACCCAGTACTTC.

The chain employs TRBV3-1 (or the pseudogene TRBV3-2) and TRBJ1-1, with D tentatively TRBD1 (5 bases). Germline V CDR1 and CDR2: LGHDT, YNNKEL (reference sequence). The V gene lost 3 bases and the J gene lost 0 bases, with 14 bases spanning the gap. CDR3 size: 16 residues. The CDR3 DNA is TGTGCCAGCAGCCACAGGGAGGGTCAAATGAACACTGAAGCTTTCTTT. This codes for CASSHREGQMNTEAFF.

The chain recombines TRBV13 with TRBJ1-1, with D unclear. Germline CDR1 is PRHDT and CDR2 is FYEKMQ (reference sequence). Trimming stripped 4 bases from V and 7 bases from J, with 22 bases between. The CDR3 spans 16 residues. CDR3 nucleotides: TGTGCCAGCAGCTCCAGAACCTTAGGGTGGGTTGGTGAAGCTTTCTTT. Protein sequence: CASSSRTLGWVGEAFF.

The gene calls are TRBV18 and TRBJ1-4, with a tentative D call TRBD1 (6 bases). The germline V and J ends were trimmed by 3 bases and 8 bases, with 13 bases remaining between them. CDR3 length equals 14 residues. Germline CDR1 is KGHSH and CDR2 is LQKENI. This CDR3 reads CASSPTGAREKLFF. The CDR3 DNA follows: TGTGCCAGCTCACCGACGGGGGCGCGGGAAAAACTGTTTTTT.

CDR3 bases: TGTGCCAGCAGCGTAGTGGCAGGGTGGTCTGGAAACACCATATATTTT. Its translation is CASSVVAGWSGNTIYF. The V and J genes are TRBV9 and TRBJ1-3; D perhaps matches TRBD1 (5 bases). The CDR3 has 16 residues. V gave up 0 bases and J gave up 1 base, with 11 bases separating them. Germline loops: CDR1 SGDLS, CDR2 YYNGEE. Filled out from reference TRBV9 and TRBJ1-3, the complete variable domain reads DSGVTQTPKHLITATGQRVTLRCSPRSGDLSVYWYQQSLDQGLQFLIQYYNGEERAKGNILERFSAQQFPDLHSELNLSSLELGDSALYFCASSVVAGWSGNTIYFGEGSWLTVV.

The genes are TRBV5-4 and TRBJ2-7; a weak D match, TRBD2 (5 bases). Germline CDR1 reads SGHNT; CDR2 reads YYREEE (reference sequence). V was cut by 0 bases and J by 0 bases, with 10 bases left in between. CDR3 length equals 15 residues. In DNA, the CDR3 is TGTGCCAGCAGCTTGGGGACTGAGAGCTCCTACGAGCAGTACTTC. It translates to CASSLGTESSYEQYF.

This rearrangement joins TRBV30 to TRBJ2-2; 8 nucleotides agree with TRBD2. The V segment lost 0 bases and the J segment 4 bases; nucleotides outside the gene matches: 1. Germline V gene lookup returns CDR1 GTSNPN and CDR2 SVGIG (reference sequence). This CDR3 contains 14 residues. The CDR3 sequence is CAWSVRGGTGELFF. In nucleotides, the CDR3 is TGTGCCTGGAGTGTCCGGGGGGGCACCGGGGAGCTGTTTTTT. Complete variable domain (other parts from reference TRBV30 and TRBJ2-2): SQTIHQWPATLVQPVGSPLSLECTVEGTSNPNLYWYRQAAGRGLQLLFYSVGIGQISSEVPQNLSASRPQDRQFILSSKKLLLSDSGFYLCAWSVRGGTGELFFGEGSRLTVL.

The V gene is TRBV6-2 or TRBV6-3, the J gene TRBJ1-1; 9 bases agree with TRBD1. The V gene end was trimmed by 5 bases and the J gene end by 1 base; junction bases not matched to a gene: 14. Germline V gene data show CDR1 as MNHEY and CDR2 as SVGEGT. The CDR3 has 18 amino acids. For the CDR3, the DNA is TGTGCCAGCAGTAGGACCGGGACAGGGATCCCGGGGAACACTGAAGCTTTCTTT. This encodes CASSRTGTGIPGNTEAFF.

This sequence joins TRBV27 and TRBJ2-7; 7 positions agree with TRBD1. This CDR3 region has 14 residues. The junction had 10 bases not matched to a gene; V was cut back by 5 bases and J by 6 bases. Germline assignment: CDR1 MNHEY and CDR2 SMNVEV (reference sequence). The CDR3 loop reads CASSPDRAPAEQYF. The CDR3 DNA is TGTGCCAGCAGTCCTGACAGGGCCCCGGCCGAGCAGTACTTC.

V and J are TRBV25-1 and TRBJ1-2; D gene unclear. V was trimmed by 4 bases and J by 4 bases, leaving 10 bases between them. The germline V gene encodes CDR1 MGHDK and CDR2 SYGVNS. The length of the CDR3 is 13 residues. The CDR3 spells CASSGDLVYGYTF. The DNA for the CDR3 is TGTGCCAGCAGTGGCGACCTTGTCTATGGCTACACCTTC.

The V and J genes are TRBV11-3 and TRBJ2-3, with 7 bases matching TRBD1. The CDR3 contains 16 residues. CDR1 and CDR2 (germline): SGHNT, YENEEA. V gave up 1 base and J gave up 1 base; unmatched junction bases: 5. The CDR3 loop reads CASSLGQGWGTDTQYF. CDR3 sequence (DNA): TGTGCCAGCAGCTTAGGACAGGGATGGGGCACAGATACGCAGTATTTT.

This clone was seen once. The chain employs TRBV24-1 and TRBJ1-3, with a weak D call TRBD1 (5 bases). V lost 7 bases to trimming and J lost 3 bases, with 15 bases between them. The V gene's germline CDR1 is KGHDR and CDR2 SFDVKD. The CDR3 spans 15 residues. CDR3 in DNA: TGTGCCACCAGCTCGCAGGGTGGTCATGGAAACACCATATATTTT. Protein: CATSSQGGHGNTIYF.

This clone was counted only a few times. Within the sample, other DNA sequences also encode this same CDR3. CDR3 sequence: CASSLPGGYGYTF. CDR3 sequence (DNA): TGTGCCAGCAGCTTGCCCGGAGGCTATGGCTACACCTTC. The V and J genes are TRBV5-4 and TRBJ1-2, with D hard to call. V lost 1 base and J lost 4, with 8 bases in between. The germline CDR1 and CDR2 sequences are SGHNT and YYREEE (reference sequence). The CDR3 totals 13 residues.

This chain joins TRBV3-1 (or the pseudogene TRBV3-2) and TRBJ2-3; D gene ambiguous. The V gene's germline CDR1 is LGHDT and CDR2 YNNKEL (reference sequence). Trimming cost V 2 bases and J 4 bases, with 10 bases left between them. This CDR3 comprises 14 residues. In DNA form, the CDR3 reads TGTGCCAGCAGCCAACGAGACGTAGCAGATACGCAGTATTTT. Amino acids: CASSQRDVADTQYF.

The chain links TRBV10-1 to TRBJ2-3, with a possible D match to TRBD2 (5 bases). Per the germline V gene, CDR1 is WNHNN and CDR2 is SYGVQD (reference sequence). The CDR3 is 15 residues long. Trimming took 5 bases from V and 0 from J, leaving 12 bases between them. The CDR3 bases are TGCGCCAGCAGTATAGGGAGTGGGAGCACAGATACGCAGTATTTT. This translates into CASSIGSGSTDTQYF.

This sequence joins TRBV19 and TRBJ2-5, with TRBD1 matching 8 bases. This CDR3 has 14 amino acids. Per the germline V gene, CDR1 is LNHDA and CDR2 is SQIVND (reference sequence). After removal of 4 bases from V and 4 bases from J, the junction contained 5 bases not matched to a gene. The CDR3 nucleotides read TGTGCCAGTAGTAGTCAGGGGGCGGGAGAGACCCAGTACTTC. Translated: CASSSQGAGETQYF.

The chain uses TRBV2 and TRBJ2-3; D unclear. V was cut by 8 bases and J by 6 bases, with 6 bases left in between. The CDR3 sequence is 10 residues long. CDR1 SNHLY and CDR2 FYNNEI come from the germline V gene. CDR3 nucleotide sequence: TGTGCCAGCCCTTCGGATACGCAGTATTTT. Protein: CASPSDTQYF.

This chain uses TRBV4-2 with TRBJ1-5, with D hard to call. Trimming took 0 bases from V and 7 from J, leaving 10 bases between them. The CDR3 sequence is 14 residues long. CDR1 is LGHNA and CDR2 is YNFKEQ in the germline V gene. CDR3 amino acids: CASSQDGQNQPQHF. In nucleotides, the CDR3 is TGTGCCAGCAGCCAAGATGGGCAGAACCAGCCCCAGCATTTT.

The chain links TRBV7-9 to TRBJ2-3; D not certain. The CDR3 consists of 13 residues. From germline, CDR1 is SEHNR and CDR2 FQNEAQ (reference sequence). V was trimmed by 3 bases and J by 3 bases, leaving 7 bases between them. The DNA for the CDR3 is TGTGCCAGCAGCTTTACAGAGACAGATACGCAGTATTTT. Translation gives CASSFTETDTQYF.